This is a list of T cell receptor beta chains from one sample in a study of blood T cell repertoires in COVID-19. Sequencing used immunoSEQ multiplex PCR; TCRdb keeps in-frame clones, though not all of them. This table has under 200,000 clones, about 88% appearing once. The sample consisted of peripheral blood. The receptors come from a middle-aged man with active or convalescent COVID-19. CDR3s include the opening cysteine and the closing phenylalanine or tryptophan. The D gene is left open where the match is weak. The size field is filled for only some rows; it gives once, few, many or a size class.

clone size	J gene	D gene	V gene	CDR3 DNA	CDR3 protein
NA	TRBJ1-5	TRBD1	TRBV30	TGTGCCTGGAGCGGACAGGGGAATCAGCCCCAGCATTTT	CAWSGQGNQPQHF
once	TRBJ1-5	NA	TRBV2	TGTGCCAGCAGTGGGACAGGCAATCAGCCCCAGCATTTT	CASSGTGNQPQHF
once	TRBJ2-7	NA	TRBV7-2	TGTGCCAGCAGCAATAACTACGAGCAGTACTTC	CASSNNYEQYF
NA	TRBJ1-1	TRBD1	TRBV30	TGTGCCTGGAACAGGGGGCTCGGGGAAGCTTTCTTT	CAWNRGLGEAFF
NA	TRBJ2-1	TRBD1	TRBV5-8	TGTGCCAGCAGCCTGGGACAGGGTGTCGTTGGGCAGTTCTTC	CASSLGQGVVGQFF
NA	TRBJ2-3	TRBD2	TRBV4-3	TGCGCCAGCAGCCAAGACCGCTGGCGGGGGGGCACAGATACGCAGTATTTT	CASSQDRWRGGTDTQYF
NA	TRBJ2-1	TRBD1	TRBV14	TGTGCCAGCAGCCAGTTGGGGCGGACAGGGCAGTTCTTC	CASSQLGRTGQFF
once	TRBJ2-7	TRBD2	TRBV11-2	TGTGCCAGCAGCTTAGCGCCTAGCGGGGTACTAAGCTCCTACGAGCAGTACTTC	CASSLAPSGVLSSYEQYF
NA	TRBJ1-2	TRBD1	TRBV5-4	TGTGCCAGCAGCCAGACCGGGACAGCCTATGGCTACACCTTC	CASSQTGTAYGYTF
NA	TRBJ2-7	TRBD2	TRBV6-5	TGTGCCAGCAGCAGACTAGCGGGACCCTACGAGCAGTACTTC	CASSRLAGPYEQYF
once	TRBJ1-2	NA	TRBV6-2/TRBV6-3	TGTGCCAGCAGCATACAGGGCGAAGGCTACACCTTC	CASSIQGEGYTF
NA	TRBJ2-7	TRBD2	TRBV11-3	TGTGCCAGCACTAGCGGGCGCGGAGGACTAGTAGAGCAGTACTTC	CASTSGRGGLVEQYF
NA	TRBJ1-1	TRBD1	TRBV5-1	TGCGCCAGCATCCTCGACAGGGGGAACACTGAAGCTTTCTTT	CASILDRGNTEAFF
NA	TRBJ2-5	TRBD1	TRBV7-8	TGTGCCAGCAGCTTAGCGCTAACAGGGGTAGAGACCCAGTACTTC	CASSLALTGVETQYF
NA	TRBJ2-7	NA	TRBV19	TGTGCCAGTAGTATACAAGGGACTCTAGGTGCCTACGAGCAGTACTTC	CASSIQGTLGAYEQYF
NA	TRBJ1-5	TRBD1	TRBV27	TGTGCCAGCGGAACGACAGGGTTGAATCAGCCCCAGCATTTT	CASGTTGLNQPQHF
NA	TRBJ1-4	TRBD1	TRBV19	TGTGCCAGTAGTATAGGGACAGGAAAGACTAATGAAAAACTGTTTTTT	CASSIGTGKTNEKLFF
NA	TRBJ2-2	NA	TRBV11-3	TGTGCCAGCAGCTTAGTCCGGCGGACCGGGGAGCTGTTTTTT	CASSLVRRTGELFF
few	TRBJ1-1	TRBD1	TRBV7-2	TGTGCCAGCAGCTTGGGACAGGGGAACACTGAAGCTTTCTTT	CASSLGQGNTEAFF
NA	TRBJ1-1	NA	TRBV30	TGTGCCTGGATCCGGGGAACTGAAGCTTTCTTT	CAWIRGTEAFF
NA	TRBJ2-2	NA	TRBV3-1/TRBV3-2	TGTGCCAGCAGCCGACTAAGGTCCTTGAACACCGGGGAGCTGTTTTTT	CASSRLRSLNTGELFF
NA	TRBJ1-5	TRBD1	TRBV9	TGTGCCAGCAGCCCGGGACAGGGGAATAATCAGCCCCAGCATTTT	CASSPGQGNNQPQHF
NA	TRBJ2-2	TRBD2	TRBV5-6	TGTGCCAGCACCCTGACTAGCGGTAACACCGGGGAGCTGTTTTTT	CASTLTSGNTGELFF
NA	TRBJ2-7	TRBD2	TRBV5-4	TGTGCCAGCTCGGGGGGGCCGTCCCCCCTCTCCTACGAGCAGTACTTC	CASSGGPSPLSYEQYF
NA	TRBJ1-6	NA	TRBV7-9	TGTGCCAGCAGCTTAACAACAAATTCACCCCTCCACTTT	CASSLTTNSPLHF
NA	TRBJ1-1	TRBD1	TRBV5-1	TGCGCCAGCAGCAAGGGGACAGGGGGCGGCACTGAAGCTTTCTTT	CASSKGTGGGTEAFF
NA	TRBJ1-1	NA	TRBV19	TGTGCCAGTAGCAACCAAGGGAGGGGGAACACTGAAGCTTTCTTT	CASSNQGRGNTEAFF
NA	TRBJ1-2	NA	TRBV3-1/TRBV3-2	TGTGCCAGCAGCCAAGTCGTAGGGGCAGGGCGCTATGGCTACACCTTC	CASSQVVGAGRYGYTF
NA	TRBJ1-5	NA	TRBV19	TGTGCCAGTAGTCCCGAGGCGGGTGATCAGCCCCAGCATTTT	CASSPEAGDQPQHF
NA	TRBJ1-1	NA	TRBV30	TGTGCCTGGAGTATGATAGACAGGAGGAACACTGAAGCTTTCTTT	CAWSMIDRRNTEAFF
NA	TRBJ2-5	TRBD2	TRBV5-6	TGTGCCAGCAGCTCGCGGGGACTAGCGCCGGGGGCCCAGTACTTC	CASSSRGLAPGAQYF
NA	TRBJ2-2	TRBD2	TRBV4-1	TGCGCCAGCAGCCAAGATGCGCTAGCGGGAGGGCCCGGGGAGCTGTTTTTT	CASSQDALAGGPGELFF
once	TRBJ1-2	NA	TRBV28	TGTGCCAGCAACAGCGGTGGGGAGATTTATGGCTACACCTTC	CASNSGGEIYGYTF
NA	TRBJ2-1	TRBD2	TRBV5-1	TGCGCCAGCAGCTTTGGACTAGCGGGGCAATACAATGAGCAGTTCTTC	CASSFGLAGQYNEQFF